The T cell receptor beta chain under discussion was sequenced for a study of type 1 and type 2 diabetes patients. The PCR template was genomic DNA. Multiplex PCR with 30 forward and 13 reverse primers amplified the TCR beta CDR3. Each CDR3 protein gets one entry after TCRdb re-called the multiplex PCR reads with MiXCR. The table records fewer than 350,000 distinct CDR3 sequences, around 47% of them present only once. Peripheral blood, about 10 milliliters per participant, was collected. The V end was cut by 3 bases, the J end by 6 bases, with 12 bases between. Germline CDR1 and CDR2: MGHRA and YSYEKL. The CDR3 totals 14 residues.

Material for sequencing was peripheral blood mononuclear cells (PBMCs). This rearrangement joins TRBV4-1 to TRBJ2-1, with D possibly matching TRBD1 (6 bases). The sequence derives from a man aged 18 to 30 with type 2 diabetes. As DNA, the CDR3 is TGCGCCAGCAGCCATACCGGACAGTTCAATGAGCAGTTCTTC. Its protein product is CASSHTGQFNEQFF.